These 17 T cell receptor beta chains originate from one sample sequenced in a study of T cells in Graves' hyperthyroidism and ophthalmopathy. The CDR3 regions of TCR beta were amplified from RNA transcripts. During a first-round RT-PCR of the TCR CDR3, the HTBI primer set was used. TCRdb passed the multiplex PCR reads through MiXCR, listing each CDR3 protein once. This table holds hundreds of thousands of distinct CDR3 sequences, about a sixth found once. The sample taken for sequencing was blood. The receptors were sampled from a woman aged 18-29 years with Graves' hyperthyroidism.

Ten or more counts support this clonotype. In DNA, the CDR3 is TGCAGCGTTGAACCCCTAGCGGGGAGCTACGAGCAGTACTTC. It translates to CSVEPLAGSYEQYF. The V gene is TRBV29-1, the J gene TRBJ2-7, with 9 bases fitting TRBD2. V lost 2 bases, J lost 3 bases, and 5 bases stayed unmatched. The CDR3 totals 14 residues. Germline V gives CDR1 SQVTM, CDR2 ANQGSEA.

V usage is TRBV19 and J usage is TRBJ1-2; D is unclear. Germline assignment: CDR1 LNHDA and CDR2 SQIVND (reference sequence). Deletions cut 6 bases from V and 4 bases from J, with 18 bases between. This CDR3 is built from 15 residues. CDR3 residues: CASSLKGASSYGYTF. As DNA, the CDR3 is TGTGCCAGTAGCTTAAAGGGAGCCTCTTCCTATGGCTACACCTTC.

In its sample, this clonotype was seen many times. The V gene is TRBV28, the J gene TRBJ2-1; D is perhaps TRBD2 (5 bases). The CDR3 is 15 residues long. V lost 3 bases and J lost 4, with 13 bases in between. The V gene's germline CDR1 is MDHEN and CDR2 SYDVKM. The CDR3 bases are TGTGCCAGCAGTTTGGAGCGGCTGGAGTACAATGAGCAGTTCTTC. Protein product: CASSLERLEYNEQFF.

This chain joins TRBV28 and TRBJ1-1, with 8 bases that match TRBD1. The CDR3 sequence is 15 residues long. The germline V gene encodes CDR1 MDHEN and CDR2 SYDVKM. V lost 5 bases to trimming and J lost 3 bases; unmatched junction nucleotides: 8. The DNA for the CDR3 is TGTGCCAGCAGTACGACAGGGGAAGGGCACACTGAAGCTTTCTTT. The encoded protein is CASSTTGEGHTEAFF.

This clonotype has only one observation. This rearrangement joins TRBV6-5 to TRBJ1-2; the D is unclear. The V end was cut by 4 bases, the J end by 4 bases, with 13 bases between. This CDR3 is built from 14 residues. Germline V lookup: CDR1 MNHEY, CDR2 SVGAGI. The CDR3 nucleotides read TGTGCCAGCAGTTCGTCCACAAGGATCTATGGCTACACCTTC. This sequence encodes CASSSSTRIYGYTF.

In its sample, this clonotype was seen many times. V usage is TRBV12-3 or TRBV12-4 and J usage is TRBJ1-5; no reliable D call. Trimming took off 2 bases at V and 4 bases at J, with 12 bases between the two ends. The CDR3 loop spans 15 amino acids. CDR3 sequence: CASSLYVAANQPQHF. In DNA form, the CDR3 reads TGTGCCAGCAGTTTATACGTGGCAGCGAATCAGCCCCAGCATTTT.

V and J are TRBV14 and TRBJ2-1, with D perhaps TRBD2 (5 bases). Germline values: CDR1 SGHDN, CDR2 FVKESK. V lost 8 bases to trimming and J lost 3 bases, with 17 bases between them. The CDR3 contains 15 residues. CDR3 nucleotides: TGTGCCAGCGGGAGTACTAGGCTTGACTACAATGAGCAGTTCTTC. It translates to CASGSTRLDYNEQFF.

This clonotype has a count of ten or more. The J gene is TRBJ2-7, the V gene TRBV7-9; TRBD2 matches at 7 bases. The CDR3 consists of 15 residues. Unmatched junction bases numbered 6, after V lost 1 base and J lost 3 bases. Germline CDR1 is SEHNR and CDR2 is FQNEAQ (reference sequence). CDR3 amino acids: CASSLEGRGVYEQYF. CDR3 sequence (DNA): TGTGCCAGCAGCTTAGAAGGTCGGGGGGTCTACGAGCAGTACTTC.

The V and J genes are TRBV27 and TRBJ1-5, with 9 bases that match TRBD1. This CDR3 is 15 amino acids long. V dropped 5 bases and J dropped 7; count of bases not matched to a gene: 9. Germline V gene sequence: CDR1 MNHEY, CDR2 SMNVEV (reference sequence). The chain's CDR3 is CASSGGQGSWQPQHF. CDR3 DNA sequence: TGTGCCAGCAGTGGGGGACAGGGAAGTTGGCAGCCCCAGCATTTT.

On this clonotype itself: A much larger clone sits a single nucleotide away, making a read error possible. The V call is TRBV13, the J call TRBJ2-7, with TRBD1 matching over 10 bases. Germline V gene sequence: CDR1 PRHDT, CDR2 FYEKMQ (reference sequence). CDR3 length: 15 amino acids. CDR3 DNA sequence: TGTGTCAGCAGCACAGGACAGGGGGGAATCTACGAGCAGTACTTC. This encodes CVSSTGQGGIYEQYF.

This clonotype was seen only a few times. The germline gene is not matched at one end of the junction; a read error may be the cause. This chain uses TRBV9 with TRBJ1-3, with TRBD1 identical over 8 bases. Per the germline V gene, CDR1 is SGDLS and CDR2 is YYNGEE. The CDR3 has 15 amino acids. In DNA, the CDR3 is TGTGCCAGCAGCGTAACAGGGGGGTCTGGAAACACCAGATATTTT. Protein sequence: CASSVTGGSGNTRYF.

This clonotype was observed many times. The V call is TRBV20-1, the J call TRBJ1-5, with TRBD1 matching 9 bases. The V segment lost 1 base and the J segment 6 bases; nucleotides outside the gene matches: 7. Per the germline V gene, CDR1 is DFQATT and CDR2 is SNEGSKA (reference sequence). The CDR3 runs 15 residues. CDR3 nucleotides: TGCAGTGCTAGAGCCGGTACAGGGGGCGGTCAGCCCCAGCATTTT. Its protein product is CSARAGTGGGQPQHF.

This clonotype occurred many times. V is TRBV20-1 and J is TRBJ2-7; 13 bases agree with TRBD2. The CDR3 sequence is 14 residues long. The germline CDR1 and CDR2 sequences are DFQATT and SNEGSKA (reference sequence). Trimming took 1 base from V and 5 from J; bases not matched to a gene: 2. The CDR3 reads CSARGGLAGNEQYF. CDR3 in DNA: TGCAGTGCTAGAGGGGGACTAGCGGGAAACGAGCAGTACTTC.

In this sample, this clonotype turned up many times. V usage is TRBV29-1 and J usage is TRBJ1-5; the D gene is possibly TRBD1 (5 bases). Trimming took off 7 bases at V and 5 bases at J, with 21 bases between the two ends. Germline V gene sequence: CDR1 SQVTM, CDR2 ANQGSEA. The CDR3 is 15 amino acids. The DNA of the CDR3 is TGCAGCGCCATAGGAATGGGGGAAATGGATCAGCCCCAGCATTTT. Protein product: CSAIGMGEMDQPQHF.

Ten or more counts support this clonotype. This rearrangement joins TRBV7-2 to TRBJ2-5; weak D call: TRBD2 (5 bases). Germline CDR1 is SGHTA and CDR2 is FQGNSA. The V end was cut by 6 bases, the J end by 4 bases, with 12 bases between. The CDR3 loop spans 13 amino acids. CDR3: CASRREPPETQYF. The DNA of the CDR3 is TGTGCCAGCAGAAGGGAGCCGCCAGAGACCCAGTACTTC.

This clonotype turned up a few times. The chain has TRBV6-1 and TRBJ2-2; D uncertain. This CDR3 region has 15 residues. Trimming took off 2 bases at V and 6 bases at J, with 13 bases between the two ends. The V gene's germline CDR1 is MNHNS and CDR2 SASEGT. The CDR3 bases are TGTGCCAGCAGTGAACTAGTCCGGGTTCCCGGGGAGCTGTTTTTT. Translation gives CASSELVRVPGELFF.

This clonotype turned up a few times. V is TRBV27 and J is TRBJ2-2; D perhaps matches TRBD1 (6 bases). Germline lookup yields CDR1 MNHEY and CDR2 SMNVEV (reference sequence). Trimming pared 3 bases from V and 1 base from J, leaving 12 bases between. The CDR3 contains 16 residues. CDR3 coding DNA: TGTGCCAGCAGTTTGCGGACAGTGCAGAACACCGGGGAGCTGTTTTTT. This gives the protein CASSLRTVQNTGELFF.